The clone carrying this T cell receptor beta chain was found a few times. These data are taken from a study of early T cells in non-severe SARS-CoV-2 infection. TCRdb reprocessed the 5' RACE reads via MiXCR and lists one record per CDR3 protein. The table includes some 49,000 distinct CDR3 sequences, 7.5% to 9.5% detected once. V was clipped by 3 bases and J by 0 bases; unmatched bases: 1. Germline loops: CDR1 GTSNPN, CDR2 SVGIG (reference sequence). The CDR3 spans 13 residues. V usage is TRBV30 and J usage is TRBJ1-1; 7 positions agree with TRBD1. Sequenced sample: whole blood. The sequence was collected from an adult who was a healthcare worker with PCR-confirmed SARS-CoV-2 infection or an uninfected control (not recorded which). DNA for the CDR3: TGTGCCTGGAGGGACAGGATGAACACTGAAGCTTTCTTT. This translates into CAWRDRMNTEAFF.